The 3 T cell receptor beta chains listed next were all sequenced from one sample in a study of blood T cell repertoires in COVID-19. Sequencing used immunoSEQ multiplex PCR; TCRdb keeps in-frame clones, though not all of them. The data show around 100,000 clones, about 85% seen once. The specimen sequenced was peripheral blood. Every receptor here comes from a middle-aged man with acute or convalescent COVID-19.

The V call is TRBV4-1, the J call TRBJ2-7; 8 positions agree with TRBD1. The CDR3 is made up of 15 amino acids. J lost 0 bases, V lost 5 bases, and 6 bases had no gene match. Germline CDR1 and CDR2: MGHRA and YSYEKL. Written as DNA, the CDR3 is TGCGCCAGCAGCGAGAGACAGGGGTTCTCCTACGAGCAGTACTTC. It translates to CASSERQGFSYEQYF.

The V and J genes are TRBV30 and TRBJ2-1; 11 bases fit TRBD1. Germline CDR1 and CDR2: GTSNPN and SVGIG (reference sequence). The CDR3 extends over 15 amino acids. The ends lost 3 bases at V and 8 bases at J; junction bases unmatched: 9. The DNA for the CDR3 is TGTGCCTGGAGAACGGGACAGGGGGTCGTCGATGAGCAGTTCTTC. Amino acids: CAWRTGQGVVDEQFF. Full variable domain (outside the CDR3, taken from reference TRBV30 and TRBJ2-1): SQTIHQWPATLVQPVGSPLSLECTVEGTSNPNLYWYRQAAGRGLQLLFYSVGIGQISSEVPQNLSASRPQDRQFILSSKKLLLSDSGFYLCAWRTGQGVVDEQFFGPGTRLTVL.

This clone showed up just a few times. V and J are TRBV7-9 and TRBJ2-2, with TRBD1 identical over 7 bases. The CDR3 has 15 amino acids. Germline V lookup: CDR1 SEHNR, CDR2 FQNEAQ (reference sequence). The V segment lost 5 bases and the J segment 3 bases; nucleotides outside the gene matches: 6. The DNA for the CDR3 is TGTGCCAGCAGCCCCCGACAGGGCTACACCGGGGAGCTGTTTTTT. Encoded protein: CASSPRQGYTGELFF.